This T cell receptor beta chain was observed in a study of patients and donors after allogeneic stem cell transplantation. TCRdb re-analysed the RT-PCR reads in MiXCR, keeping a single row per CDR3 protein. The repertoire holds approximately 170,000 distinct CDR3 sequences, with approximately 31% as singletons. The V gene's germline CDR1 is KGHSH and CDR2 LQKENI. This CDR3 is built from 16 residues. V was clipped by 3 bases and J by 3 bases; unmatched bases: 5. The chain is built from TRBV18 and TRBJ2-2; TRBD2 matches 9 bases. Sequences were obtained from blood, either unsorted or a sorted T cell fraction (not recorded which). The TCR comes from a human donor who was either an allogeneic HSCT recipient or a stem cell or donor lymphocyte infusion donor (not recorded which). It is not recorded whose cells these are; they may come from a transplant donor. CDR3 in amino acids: CASSPRAGGDTGELFF. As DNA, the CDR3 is TGTGCCAGCTCACCCCGAGCGGGAGGCGACACCGGGGAGCTGTTTTTT.